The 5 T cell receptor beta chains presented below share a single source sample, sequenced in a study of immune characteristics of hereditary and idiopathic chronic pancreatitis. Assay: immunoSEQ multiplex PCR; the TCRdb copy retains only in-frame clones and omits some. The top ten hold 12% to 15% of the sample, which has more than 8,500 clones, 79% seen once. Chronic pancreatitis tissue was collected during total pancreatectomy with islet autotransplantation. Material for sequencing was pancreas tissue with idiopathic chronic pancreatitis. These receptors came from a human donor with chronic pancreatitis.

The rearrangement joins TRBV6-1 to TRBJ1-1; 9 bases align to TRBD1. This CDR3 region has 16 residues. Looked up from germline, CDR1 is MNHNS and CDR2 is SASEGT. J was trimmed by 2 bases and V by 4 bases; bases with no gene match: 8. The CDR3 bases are TGTGCCAGCAGTGCAACATGGGACAGGGACAACACTGAAGCTTTCTTT. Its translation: CASSATWDRDNTEAFF.

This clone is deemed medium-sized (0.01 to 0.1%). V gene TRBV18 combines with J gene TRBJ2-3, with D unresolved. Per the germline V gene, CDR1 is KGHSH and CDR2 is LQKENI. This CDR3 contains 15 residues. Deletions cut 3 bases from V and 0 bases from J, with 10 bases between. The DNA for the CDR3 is TGTGCCAGCTCACCCGTGGGCACTAGCACAGATACGCAGTATTTT. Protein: CASSPVGTSTDTQYF.

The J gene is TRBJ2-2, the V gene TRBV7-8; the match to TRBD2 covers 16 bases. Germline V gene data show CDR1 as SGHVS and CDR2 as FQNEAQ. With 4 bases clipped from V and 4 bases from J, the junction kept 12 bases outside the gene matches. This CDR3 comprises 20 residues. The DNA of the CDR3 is TGTGCCAGCAGCTCAGTTGTGGGACTAGCGGGGGGGCGTGGCACCGGGGAGCTGTTTTTT. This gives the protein CASSSVVGLAGGRGTGELFF.

CDR3 in DNA: TGTGCCTGGAACCCGCCGGGGTCTGAAGCTTTCTTT. Amino acid sequence: CAWNPPGSEAFF. The chain joins TRBV30 to TRBJ1-1; D is uncertain. CDR3 length: 12 residues. The germline V gene encodes CDR1 GTSNPN and CDR2 SVGIG (reference sequence). With 4 bases removed from V and 6 bases from J, the gap between germline ends came to 12 bases.

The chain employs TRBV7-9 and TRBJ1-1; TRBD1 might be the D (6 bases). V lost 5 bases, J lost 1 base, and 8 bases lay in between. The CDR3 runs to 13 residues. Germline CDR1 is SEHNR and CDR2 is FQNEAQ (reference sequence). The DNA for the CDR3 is TGTGCCAGCAGCCGACAGGAGAACACTGAAGCTTTCTTT. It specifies CASSRQENTEAFF.